This TCR beta chain is drawn from a study of blood T cell repertoires in COVID-19. Sequencing used immunoSEQ multiplex PCR; TCRdb keeps in-frame clones, though not all of them. Of about 390,000 clones listed, over 75% are singletons. This clone has just one count. Germline V CDR1 and CDR2: SGHTA, FQGNSA. The CDR3 is 16 amino acids. Germline trimming cut 5 bases from V and 2 bases from J; bases unmatched to any gene: 7. The specimen was peripheral blood. V is TRBV7-2 and J is TRBJ2-2; 8 bases align to TRBD2. This sequence was found in a woman aged 55-75 years with COVID-19, enrolled during active disease. In DNA, the CDR3 is TGTGCCAGCAGCACCCGAGCGGGGGAAAACACCGGGGAGCTGTTTTTT. Residues: CASSTRAGENTGELFF.